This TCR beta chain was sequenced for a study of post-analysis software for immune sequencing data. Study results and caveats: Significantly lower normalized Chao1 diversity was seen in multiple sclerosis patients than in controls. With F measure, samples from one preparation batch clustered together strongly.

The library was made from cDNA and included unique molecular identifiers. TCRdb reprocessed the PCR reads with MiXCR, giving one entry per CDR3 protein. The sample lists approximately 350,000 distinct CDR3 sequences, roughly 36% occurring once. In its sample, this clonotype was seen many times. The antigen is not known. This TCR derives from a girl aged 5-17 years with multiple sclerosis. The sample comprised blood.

CDR3: CASSQGAATNYGYTF. The CDR3 DNA is TGCGCCAGCAGCCAAGGGGCAGCTACTAACTATGGCTACACCTTC. The chain uses TRBV4-3 and TRBJ1-2; no reliable D call. The V gene's germline CDR1 is LGHNA and CDR2 YSLEER. This CDR3 has 15 amino acids. V was shortened by 1 base and J by 0 bases, with 9 bases between the two germline ends.